Presented here are 8 T cell receptor beta chains from one specimen sequenced in a study of fetal regulatory T cell absence and autoimmunity. Here immunoSEQ multiplex PCR was the method, and the copy in TCRdb shows in-frame clones only, minus some. The sample lists about 50,000 clones, roughly 80% occurring once. Sequencing was carried out using cord blood. These receptors all come from a newborn boy with IPEX syndrome.

J is TRBJ2-7 and V is TRBV18; possible D gene TRBD2, 6 bases. Germline loops: CDR1 KGHSH, CDR2 LQKENI. The CDR3 loop spans 12 amino acids. Trimming shortened V by 3 bases and J by 10 bases, and 13 bases separated the two germline ends. CDR3 DNA sequence: TGTGCCAGCTCACCCCTTGGGGGGTTTCAGTACTTC. It specifies CASSPLGGFQYF.

The V gene is TRBV10-3, the J gene TRBJ1-1; D call uncertain. In germline, CDR1 is ENHRY, CDR2 SYGVKD. Trimming took off 3 bases at V and 4 bases at J, with 6 bases between the two ends. This CDR3 has 12 residues. The CDR3, as DNA: TGTGCCATCAGTGACTTGGCCACTGAAGCTTTCTTT. Translated: CAISDLATEAFF.

This sequence joins TRBV11-2 and TRBJ2-5; the D is unclear. Germline CDR1 is SGHAT and CDR2 is FQNNGV. Trimming removed 0 bases at V and 1 base at J, with 3 bases between. The CDR3 spans 13 residues. This CDR3 reads CASSLDVQETQYF. The CDR3 DNA reads TGTGCCAGCAGCTTAGACGTCCAAGAGACCCAGTACTTC.

The chain recombines TRBV19 with TRBJ2-1; no clear D. Trimming cost V 2 bases and J 5 bases, with 7 bases left between them. Germline V gene lookup returns CDR1 LNHDA and CDR2 SQIVND (reference sequence). This CDR3 region has 13 residues. The CDR3 reads CASSISRNNEQFF. As DNA, the CDR3 is TGTGCCAGTAGTATAAGCAGGAACAATGAGCAGTTCTTC.

For the CDR3, the DNA is TGTGCCAGCACCCCTGAGGGGGGCAGGTTCCACAATGAGCAGTTCTTC. Encoded protein: CASTPEGGRFHNEQFF. The gene calls are TRBV6-6 and TRBJ2-1; either TRBD1 or TRBD2 may fit D (6 bases each). Germline V lookup: CDR1 MNHNY, CDR2 SVGAGI (reference sequence). V was clipped by 7 bases and J by 5 bases, with 21 bases between them. This CDR3 has 16 amino acids.

V gene TRBV27 combines with J gene TRBJ1-1; TRBD1 aligns across 7 bases. With 3 bases clipped from V and 4 bases from J, the junction kept 5 bases outside the gene matches. CDR3 size: 14 residues. Germline assignment: CDR1 MNHEY and CDR2 SMNVEV (reference sequence). CDR3 nucleotide sequence: TGTGCCAGCAGTTTGGCAGGGGGTGTCACTGAAGCTTTCTTT. This gives the protein CASSLAGGVTEAFF.

The CDR3 nucleotides read TGCGCCAGCAGCCAAGAAAGAGGGCCCTTGGGGCCCTATGGCTACACCTTC. Encoded protein: CASSQERGPLGPYGYTF. The chain couples TRBV4-1 to TRBJ1-2; D is possibly TRBD1 (5 bases). Trimming removed 0 bases at V and 4 bases at J, with 18 bases between. Looked up from germline, CDR1 is MGHRA and CDR2 is YSYEKL. The CDR3 length is 17 residues.

CDR3 DNA sequence: TGTGCCAGCAGTCGCACCGGGACAGGGGCTCACGAGCAGTACTTC. Encoded protein: CASSRTGTGAHEQYF. The chain uses TRBV6-6 and TRBJ2-7, with TRBD1 matching 10 bases. V was clipped by 5 bases and J by 5 bases; unmatched bases: 9. CDR3 size: 15 residues. CDR1 is MNHNY and CDR2 is SVGAGI in the germline V gene (reference sequence).